The clone carrying this T cell receptor beta chain turned up a few times. Germline V gives CDR1 PRHDT, CDR2 FYEKMQ (reference sequence). V lost 0 bases, J lost 9 bases, and 6 bases stayed unmatched. The CDR3 covers 14 residues. This entry is derived from a study of cytomegalovirus exposure and HLA in healthy donors. PCR involved 60 Vbeta and 13 Jbeta primers. The repertoire was sequenced with immunoSEQ multiplex PCR; TCRdb's copy has only in-frame clones and lacks some. This sample yields about 140,000 clones, of which about 68% are seen a single time; more than 1.5% belongs to the top ten. J is TRBJ2-5 and V is TRBV13; 8 bases are a match to TRBD1. Material for sequencing was PBMCs. This clonotype originated in a human donor in good health. The CDR3 is CASSLGDRGQAQYF. The CDR3 DNA sequence: TGTGCCAGCAGCTTAGGCGACAGGGGACAGGCCCAGTACTTC.